Listed below are T cell receptor beta chains from one sample, sequenced in a study of identical twins. TCRdb re-analysed the 5' RACE reads in MiXCR, keeping a single row per CDR3 protein. The table has about 530,000 distinct CDR3 sequences, more than 20% seen once. The same specimen was also included in a second study, on yellow fever vaccine responses in identical twins.

The specimen sequenced was CD4+ T cells sorted from blood. The receptors originated from a woman under 30 in good health. CDR3s include the opening cysteine and the closing phenylalanine or tryptophan. The D gene is left open where the match is weak. A row's size may be missing; if present it is once, few, many or a size class.

cdr3_length j_call v_call clone_size d_call cdr3_aa cdr3_nt
21 TRBJ2-3 TRBV27 few TRBD2 CASNFRQRAGGTGPLTDTQYF TGTGCCAGCAACTTCCGCCAACGAGCGGGAGGAACAGGACCTCTCACAGATACGCAGTATTTT
13 TRBJ1-2 TRBV6-1 many NA CASTRDPNYGYTF TGTGCCAGCACCCGAGATCCTAACTATGGCTACACCTTC
13 TRBJ2-1 TRBV23-1 NA NA CASSPSGDNEQFF TGCGCCAGCAGTCCCTCGGGAGACAATGAGCAGTTCTTC
13 TRBJ1-4 TRBV10-3 NA NA CAIRDHLGEKLFF TGTGCCATCAGGGATCATTTAGGTGAAAAACTGTTTTTT
15 TRBJ2-1 TRBV3-1 few NA CASSLRTTLYNEQFF TGTGCCAGCAGCCTAAGGACCACCCTGTACAATGAGCAGTTCTTC
17 TRBJ2-2 TRBV5-1 few TRBD2 CASSLDPSGPNTGELFF TGCGCCAGCAGCTTGGACCCTAGCGGGCCGAACACCGGGGAGCTGTTTTTT
14 TRBJ1-1 TRBV7-8 NA NA CASSFQTVNTEAFF TGTGCCAGCAGCTTCCAGACAGTGAACACTGAAGCTTTCTTT
15 TRBJ2-4 TRBV6-2/TRBV6-3 NA TRBD1 CASSFSGGAKNIQYF TGTGCCAGCAGTTTCTCAGGGGGAGCCAAAAACATTCAGTACTTC
19 TRBJ2-1 TRBV24-1 few TRBD2 CATSDPTSGTASSYNEQFF TGTGCCACCAGTGATCCAACTAGCGGCACCGCTAGCTCCTACAATGAGCAGTTCTTC
16 TRBJ1-4 TRBV6-5 NA NA CASSYGPRESGEKLFF TGTGCCAGCAGCTACGGACCCAGGGAGAGTGGAGAAAAACTGTTTTTT
14 TRBJ2-7 TRBV6-1 few TRBD2 CASTPIAGGPEQYF TGTGCCAGCACCCCAATAGCGGGAGGCCCCGAGCAGTACTTC
16 TRBJ2-3 TRBV7-6 few NA CASSQSGRPSTDTQYF TGTGCCAGCAGCCAAAGCGGGCGCCCTAGCACAGATACGCAGTATTTT
13 TRBJ1-5 TRBV20-1 NA NA CSAQADSNQPQHF TGCAGTGCACAGGCGGATAGCAATCAGCCCCAGCATTTT
15 TRBJ1-6 TRBV19 NA TRBD1 CASRGQGDYNSPLHF TGTGCCAGTAGAGGACAGGGGGACTATAATTCACCCCTCCACTTT
13 TRBJ1-1 TRBV20-1 NA NA CSANRGVDTEAFF TGCAGTGCCAACCGGGGGGTAGACACTGAAGCTTTCTTT
15 TRBJ2-2 TRBV20-1 NA TRBD1 CSARKPGQLAGELFF TGCAGTGCTAGAAAACCGGGACAGCTTGCCGGGGAGCTGTTTTTT
14 TRBJ1-2 TRBV2 few NA CASDQDSGNYGYTF TGTGCCAGCGATCAGGACAGTGGAAATTATGGCTACACCTTC
15 TRBJ2-1 TRBV4-1 few NA CASSQVHSDYNEQFF TGCGCCAGCAGCCAAGTTCACTCAGACTACAATGAGCAGTTCTTC
16 TRBJ2-2 TRBV24-1 many NA CATSDAGTMNTGELFF TGTGCCACCAGTGATGCCGGGACAATGAACACCGGGGAGCTGTTTTTT
12 TRBJ1-1 TRBV6-5 few NA CASRTLNTEAFF TGTGCCAGCAGAACTCTGAACACTGAAGCTTTCTTT
21 TRBJ2-3 TRBV12-3/TRBV12-4 NA TRBD2 CASSSRPGSGTSGFQTDTQYF TGTGCCAGCAGTTCCCGACCGGGTTCCGGGACTAGCGGCTTTCAGACAGATACGCAGTATTTT
12 TRBJ2-3 TRBV29-1 NA TRBD2 CNLSGGADTQYF TGCAACCTTTCGGGGGGTGCAGATACGCAGTATTTT
15 TRBJ2-1 TRBV5-6 NA NA CASTWARSTYNEQFF TGTGCCAGCACCTGGGCGCGATCCACCTACAATGAGCAGTTCTTC
16 TRBJ2-1 TRBV27 few NA CASSPKPGMVPNEQFF TGTGCCAGCAGTCCAAAACCTGGTATGGTCCCCAATGAGCAGTTCTTC
14 TRBJ2-2 TRBV6-1 NA NA CASRGTGRAGELFF TGTGCCAGCAGGGGGACTGGCAGGGCCGGGGAGCTGTTTTTT
14 TRBJ1-5 TRBV7-2 few NA CASSFDRRNQPQHF TGTGCCAGCAGCTTTGACAGGAGAAATCAGCCCCAGCATTTT
11 TRBJ2-7 TRBV6-5 few NA CASRQGGEQYF TGTGCCAGCAGGCAGGGAGGCGAGCAGTACTTC
15 TRBJ2-1 TRBV12-3/TRBV12-4 NA NA CASSLVSYLHREQFF TGTGCCAGCAGTTTAGTTAGCTATCTCCACAGGGAGCAGTTCTTC
17 TRBJ2-1 TRBV7-3 NA TRBD2 CASSPQGLAGVYNEQFF TGTGCCAGCAGCCCCCAGGGACTAGCGGGAGTCTACAATGAGCAGTTCTTC
16 TRBJ2-1 TRBV5-1 few TRBD2 CASSLATSGRWDEQFF TGCGCCAGCAGCTTGGCGACTAGCGGGAGGTGGGATGAGCAGTTCTTC
15 TRBJ2-5 TRBV20-1 few NA CSASGGQNTQETQYF TGCAGTGCTAGCGGTGGGCAGAATACCCAAGAGACCCAGTACTTC
16 TRBJ2-3 TRBV5-1 NA TRBD1 CASSWARTGRWDTQYF TGCGCCAGCAGCTGGGCCCGGACAGGGCGGTGGGATACGCAGTATTTT
15 TRBJ1-2 TRBV12-3/TRBV12-4 many TRBD1 CASSPGQAANYGYTF TGTGCCAGCAGTCCTGGACAGGCTGCTAACTATGGCTACACCTTC
15 TRBJ2-7 TRBV19 once NA CASSIVQGSSYEQYF TGTGCCAGTAGTATAGTGCAGGGAAGCTCCTACGAGCAGTACTTC
15 TRBJ1-5 TRBV9 few TRBD1 CASSLTGASNQPQHF TGTGCCAGCAGCTTGACAGGGGCTAGCAATCAGCCCCAGCATTTT
15 TRBJ1-4 TRBV15 few NA CATSREADINEKLFF TGTGCCACCAGCAGAGAGGCAGATATTAATGAAAAACTGTTTTTT
13 TRBJ2-7 TRBV12-3/TRBV12-4 NA NA CASSFSQNYEQYF TGTGCCAGCAGTTTTTCCCAGAACTACGAGCAGTACTTC
14 TRBJ2-1 TRBV12-3/TRBV12-4 NA NA CASSIGGTYNEQFF TGTGCCAGCTCCATTGGTGGGACCTACAATGAGCAGTTCTTC
16 TRBJ1-6 TRBV7-2 NA NA CASSLSPSGVISPLHF TGTGCCAGCAGCTTAAGCCCCTCAGGGGTGATTTCACCCCTCCACTTT
14 TRBJ1-2 TRBV7-9 NA NA CASSSIGLGGGYTF TGTGCCAGCAGCTCCATAGGTCTCGGAGGGGGCTACACCTTC
12 TRBJ2-5 TRBV12-3/TRBV12-4 few NA CASSSLPETQYF TGTGCCAGCAGTTCCCTCCCGGAGACCCAGTACTTC
14 TRBJ2-2 TRBV3-1 NA NA CASSQVGWAGELFF TGTGCCAGCAGCCAAGTCGGATGGGCCGGGGAGCTGTTTTTT
14 TRBJ1-2 TRBV6-1 NA NA CASRGDRNSYGYTF TGTGCCAGCAGGGGAGACAGGAACAGCTATGGCTACACCTTC
13 TRBJ1-5 TRBV20-1 few NA CSARDPSNQPQHF TGCAGTGCTAGGGACCCTAGCAATCAGCCCCAGCATTTT
12 TRBJ1-2 TRBV29-1 NA NA CSVEPLINGYTF TGCAGCGTTGAACCCCTAATTAATGGCTACACCTTC
10 TRBJ1-1 TRBV5-5 NA NA CASSTDQAFF TGTGCCAGCAGCACGGACCAAGCTTTCTTT
12 TRBJ1-2 TRBV29-1 NA NA CSVQGGGYGYTF TGCAGCGTCCAAGGGGGGGGATATGGCTACACCTTC
15 TRBJ2-1 TRBV5-1 NA NA CASSLEGRPYNEQFF TGCGCCAGCAGCTTGGAAGGGAGGCCCTACAATGAGCAGTTCTTC
16 TRBJ1-4 TRBV4-2 few TRBD1 CASSGLQGISGEKLFF TGTGCCAGCAGCGGCCTACAGGGGATATCGGGGGAAAAACTGTTTTTT
13 TRBJ2-4 TRBV29-1 few NA CSVRPGSGAHQYF TGCAGCGTCCGCCCCGGGAGTGGTGCCCATCAGTACTTC
14 TRBJ1-2 TRBV5-5 NA NA CASSLIGQTHGYTF TGTGCCAGCAGCTTAATCGGACAGACGCATGGCTACACCTTC
14 TRBJ1-4 TRBV2 few NA CATGTEVVGEKLFF TGTGCCACCGGAACAGAAGTAGTAGGTGAAAAACTGTTTTTT
13 TRBJ2-7 TRBV20-1 NA NA CSAARQVDYEQYF TGCAGTGCTGCCCGACAGGTCGACTACGAGCAGTACTTC
15 TRBJ2-5 TRBV6-1 NA TRBD2 CASSGQRGGRETQYF TGTGCCAGCAGTGGGCAGCGGGGGGGCCGAGAGACCCAGTACTTC
16 TRBJ2-1 TRBV5-1 NA TRBD1 CASSLTGQGNYNEQFF TGCGCCAGCAGCTTGACAGGACAGGGTAACTACAATGAGCAGTTCTTC
14 TRBJ2-4 TRBV6-2/TRBV6-3 few NA CASSYVPPKNIQYF TGTGCCAGCAGTTACGTACCTCCAAAAAACATTCAGTACTTC